This T cell receptor beta chain was obtained from a study of beta chain features in type 1 diabetes. At the level of the study: Age, gender and cell yields were similar between patients and healthy donors.

This clone was seen a handful of times. This specimen includes other DNA sequences encoding the same CDR3. The CDR3 has 14 amino acids. Trimming took 2 bases from V and 2 from J, leaving 9 bases between them. Germline CDR1 reads MNHNY; CDR2 reads SVGAGI (reference sequence). Sorted populations were all over 95% pure. Expressed TCRB transcripts were sequenced after all isolated RNA was converted to cDNA. Libraries were prepared by immunoSEQ multiplex PCR; TCRdb keeps only in-frame clonotypes and omits some of them. The repertoire holds 850,000 to 900,000 clones, with roughly 17% as singletons. This TCR came from a woman in her late teens or twenties in good health. The chain links TRBV6-6 to TRBJ1-1; unclear D gene. Material: naive CD4+ T cells from blood. This CDR3 reads CASSYGGSNTEAFF. The CDR3 region has the DNA TGTGCCAGCAGTTACGGAGGGTCCAACACTGAAGCTTTCTTT.